The clone carrying this T cell receptor (beta chain) came up a few times. Treatment denoted: randomized to nivolumab then ipilimumab (arm A) or the reverse (arm B). Patients had received no earlier DNA-damaging chemotherapy. Live CD3+CD8+ CD19− CD56− cells were sorted from PBMCs. TCRdb keeps only in-frame clones here, not all; method: immunoSEQ multiplex PCR. The table has about 27,000 clones, approximately 80% seen once. The record originates from a study of sequential checkpoint blockade in melanoma. Whole-study context: Patients were randomized 1:1 to nivolumab-then-ipilimumab or ipilimumab-then-nivolumab first-line. After both sequences, patients received maintenance nivolumab.

The TCR comes from a human donor with melanoma. Specimen: CD8+ T cells sorted from blood (inferred from file names), collected from a patient given nivolumab and ipilimumab in sequence.

The CDR3 DNA is TGCGCCAGCAGCCTAGAACCAGGGGTGCGTGGAAACACCATATATTTT. Translation gives CASSLEPGVRGNTIYF. The V gene is TRBV4-1, the J gene TRBJ1-3; a weak D match, TRBD1 (6 bases). Germline V lookup: CDR1 MGHRA, CDR2 YSYEKL. The V end was cut by 4 bases, the J end by 3 bases, with 16 bases between. The CDR3 is 16 residues long.